The 2 T cell receptor beta chains given below trace back to one sample, sequenced in a study of blood T cell repertoires in COVID-19. Clones were read by immunoSEQ multiplex PCR, and TCRdb kept only the in-frame ones, dropping some. The top ten hold around 14% of the sample, which has over 50,000 clones, approximately 84% seen once. Sequencing was carried out using peripheral blood. All receptors come from a human donor with active or convalescent COVID-19. The donor label of this sample is uncertain.

This rearrangement joins TRBV24-1 to TRBJ2-2; D possibly corresponds to TRBD2 (5 bases). Germline CDR1 is KGHDR and CDR2 is SFDVKD. Deletions cut 1 base from V and 0 bases from J, with 14 bases between. CDR3 size: 18 residues. The CDR3 nucleotides are TGTGCCACCAGTGATTTCCAGATACTAGGGACGAACACCGGGGAGCTGTTTTTT. Amino acids: CATSDFQILGTNTGELFF.

This clone appeared a few times. CDR3 bases: TGTGCCAGCAGCGAGCGAAATAATTCACCCCTCCACTTT. It is translated as CASSERNNSPLHF. The V and J genes are TRBV7-3 and TRBJ1-6; D is undetermined. This CDR3 is built from 13 residues. V lost 5 bases and J lost 5, with 7 bases in between. Germline V gene lookup returns CDR1 SGHTA and CDR2 FQGTGA.